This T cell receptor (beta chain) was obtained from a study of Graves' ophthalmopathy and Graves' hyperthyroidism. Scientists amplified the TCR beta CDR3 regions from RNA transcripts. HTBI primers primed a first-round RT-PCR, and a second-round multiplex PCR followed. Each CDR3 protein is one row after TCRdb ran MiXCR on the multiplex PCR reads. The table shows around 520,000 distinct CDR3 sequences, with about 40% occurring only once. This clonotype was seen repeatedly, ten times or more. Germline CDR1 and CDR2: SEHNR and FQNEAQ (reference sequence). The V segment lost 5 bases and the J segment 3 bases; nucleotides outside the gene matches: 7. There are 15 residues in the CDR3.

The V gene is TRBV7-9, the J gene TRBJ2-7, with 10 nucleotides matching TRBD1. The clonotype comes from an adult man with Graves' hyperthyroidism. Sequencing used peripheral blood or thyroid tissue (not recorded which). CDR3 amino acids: CASSERQGAYYEQYF. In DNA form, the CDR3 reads TGTGCCAGCAGCGAGAGACAGGGGGCCTACTACGAGCAGTACTTC.